The table lists the clone carrying this T cell receptor beta chain with a few counts. What it binds is unknown. The sample belongs to a study of cytomegalovirus exposure and HLA in healthy donors. PCR was performed using 60 Vbeta and 13 Jbeta primers. Profiled with immunoSEQ multiplex PCR; TCRdb holds only in-frame clones, not every one. The sample yields tens of thousands of clones, 75% to 80% seen once. Study-wide results and caveats: In a later analysis, TCR beta V- and J-gene trimming was associated with a missense DCLRE1C variant. It was taken for granted in presence/absence analyses that sequencing depth across donors was roughly uniform.

This CDR3 region has 12 residues. Germline V gene lookup returns CDR1 MNHEY and CDR2 SVGAGI. Deletions cut 8 bases from V and 0 bases from J, with 8 bases between. The genes are TRBV6-5 and TRBJ2-7; D possibly corresponds to TRBD2 (5 bases). The sequenced sample consisted of PBMCs. This clonotype was obtained from a female donor in good health and CMV-seronegative. CDR3 bases: TGTGCCAGCTCGGGGAACTCCTACGAGCAGTACTTC. Translation gives CASSGNSYEQYF.